These 8 T cell receptor beta chains were sequenced from one sample in a study of blood T cell repertoires in COVID-19. Using immunoSEQ multiplex PCR, the repertoire was profiled, and TCRdb retains in-frame clones only, with some absent. The sample has roughly 160,000 clones; 90% are singletons. The sequenced material came from peripheral blood. The receptors derive from a man in his forties or fifties with acute or convalescent COVID-19.

The chain combines TRBV18 with TRBJ1-6, with D possibly TRBD1 on 6 matching bases. CDR1 KGHSH and CDR2 LQKENI come from the germline V gene. The ends were cut back, 4 bases at V and 7 bases at J, with 17 bases in the middle. CDR3 length: 16 amino acids. The CDR3 DNA follows: TGTGCCAGCTCACTAACCAGGGGCCCGGGGAATTCACCCCTCCACTTT. It is translated as CASSLTRGPGNSPLHF.

The rearrangement joins TRBV11-2 to TRBJ2-1; TRBD2 aligns across 7 bases. The CDR3 loop spans 15 amino acids. Looked up from germline, CDR1 is SGHAT and CDR2 is FQNNGV. J lost 8 bases, V lost 5 bases, and 12 bases had no gene match. The chain's CDR3 is CASSLSGGSRDEQFF. The CDR3 DNA follows: TGTGCCAGCAGCCTTTCCGGCGGGAGCAGGGATGAGCAGTTCTTC.

The chain is built from TRBV29-1 and TRBJ2-5; TRBD2 matches at 7 bases. V gave up 2 bases and J gave up 4 bases; unmatched junction bases: 1. Germline V gene data show CDR1 as SQVTM and CDR2 as ANQGSEA. The CDR3 runs to 12 residues. For the CDR3, the DNA is TGCAGCGTTGAATCGGGGGGAGAGACCCAGTACTTC. Translation: CSVESGGETQYF.

The chain has TRBV4-3 and TRBJ1-2; 9 bases map to TRBD1. This CDR3 comprises 14 residues. The germline V gene encodes CDR1 LGHNA and CDR2 YSLEER. V was pared by 2 bases and J by 3 bases, with 1 base of the junction left unmatched. CDR3 coding DNA: TGCGCCAGCAGCCAACGGACAGGGGACTATGGCTACACCTTC. As protein: CASSQRTGDYGYTF.

The chain is built from TRBV6-5 and TRBJ2-1; the D gene is possibly TRBD2 (5 bases). CDR1 is MNHEY and CDR2 is SVGAGI in the germline V gene. CDR3 length: 14 residues. Trimming pared 6 bases from V and 9 bases from J, leaving 18 bases between. In nucleotides, the CDR3 is TGTGCCAGCAGCACGTCACAGCCCGCGGGTGAGCAGTTCTTC. It encodes CASSTSQPAGEQFF.

This clone was detected a few times. The DNA of the CDR3 is TGTGCCAGCAGGATGAGACAACAGCCCCAGCATTTT. Translating it yields CASRMRQQPQHF. The V gene is TRBV28, the J gene TRBJ1-5, with no clear D. The CDR3 spans 12 residues. Germline loops: CDR1 MDHEN, CDR2 SYDVKM. V lost 6 bases and J lost 7, with 10 bases in between.

The rearrangement uses TRBV5-1 and TRBJ2-7; perhaps TRBD1 as D (6 bases). Trimming shortened V by 4 bases and J by 3 bases, and 17 bases separated the two germline ends. Germline-derived CDR1 and CDR2 are SGHRS and YFSETQ. The CDR3 is 15 amino acids. CDR3 sequence reads: CASSVGLGHFYEQYF. The CDR3 coding sequence is TGCGCCAGCAGCGTTGGCCTGGGACACTTCTACGAGCAGTACTTC.

The chain is built from TRBV5-8 and TRBJ2-7, with TRBD1 identical over 7 bases. V lost 2 bases, J lost 7 bases, and 9 bases stayed unmatched. The CDR3 runs to 14 residues. Germline CDR1 and CDR2: SGHTS and YDEGEE. The CDR3 DNA follows: TGTGCCAGCAGCTTTGGGCAGGGGGTTGGAGAGCAGTACGTC. It codes for CASSFGQGVGEQYV.